This T cell receptor (beta chain) derives from a study of tumor-infiltrating lymphocytes in localized non-small cell lung cancer. Whole-study results and caveats: Tumors had more T cell infiltration than uninvolved lung, per TCRbeta sequencing and CD3 counts.

This clone was seen a handful of times. Antigen unknown. Method: immunoSEQ multiplex PCR; TCRdb's copy keeps in-frame clones and lacks some. The repertoire holds 16,000 or so clones, roughly 79% seen once, with 4.9% in the top ten. The CDR3 length is 14 residues. In germline, CDR1 is SGHRS, CDR2 YFSETQ. With 2 bases removed from V and 2 bases from J, the gap between germline ends came to 11 bases. The sequence was obtained from a human donor with non-small cell lung cancer. Specimen: lung tumor tissue. The chain couples TRBV5-1 to TRBJ2-7; no firm D call. This CDR3 is CASSLTDPAYEQYF. Written as DNA, the CDR3 is TGCGCCAGCAGCTTAACGGACCCAGCCTACGAGCAGTACTTC.